These 14 T cell receptor beta chains were all obtained from the same sample, sequenced in a study of CD8 T cells in Susac syndrome. RNA in amounts of roughly 0.5 to 1 ug was reverse transcribed with random hexamers. TCRdb re-analysed the immunoSEQ multiplex PCR reads in MiXCR, keeping a single row per CDR3 protein. The top ten hold roughly 0.088% of the sample, which has about 200,000 distinct CDR3 sequences, nearly 95% seen once. Sequencing input: CD4+ T cells from PBMCs. The receptors derive from a human donor with multiple sclerosis.

This sequence joins TRBV29-1 and TRBJ2-7; 11 nucleotides align to TRBD1. In germline, CDR1 is SQVTM, CDR2 ANQGSEA. This CDR3 spans 13 amino acids. J gave up 4 bases and V 6 bases, and 5 bases lay outside the gene matches. The CDR3 DNA follows: TGCAGCGTGCCCGGGACAGGGGGTTACGAGCAGTACTTC. Encoded protein: CSVPGTGGYEQYF.

The chain has TRBV15 and TRBJ1-2; 8 nucleotides agree with TRBD1. This CDR3 is 14 amino acids long. V gave up 0 bases and J gave up 8 bases; unmatched junction bases: 5. Germline loops: CDR1 LNHNV, CDR2 YYDKDF (reference sequence). This CDR3 reads CATSRDRTGTGYTF. In DNA, the CDR3 is TGTGCCACCAGCAGAGATAGGACAGGGACGGGCTACACCTTC.

The rearrangement uses TRBV5-1 and TRBJ2-2; D might be TRBD2 (5 bases). V was pared by 4 bases and J by 6 bases, with 16 bases between. CDR3 length equals 15 residues. Germline V CDR1 and CDR2: SGHRS, YFSETQ. CDR3 bases: TGCGCCAGCAGCCCAACGGGGAGCTCCGCCGGGGAGCTGTTTTTT. Its protein is CASSPTGSSAGELFF.

The rearrangement uses TRBV27 and TRBJ2-1; D remains unclear. V lost 6 bases and J 0 bases, leaving 6 bases between the germline ends. The germline V gene has CDR1 MNHEY and CDR2 SMNVEV (reference sequence). The CDR3 is made up of 13 amino acids. The CDR3 loop is CASRRNSYNEQFF. CDR3 bases: TGTGCCAGCAGGAGGAACTCCTACAATGAGCAGTTCTTC.

The rearrangement links TRBV3-1 to TRBJ2-7, with D perhaps matching TRBD1 (6 bases). Germline CDR1 reads LGHDT; CDR2 reads YNNKEL (reference sequence). V was pared by 0 bases and J by 0 bases, with 12 bases between. The CDR3 totals 16 residues. DNA for the CDR3: TGTGCCAGCAGCCAAGATCCTCGGACAGCCTCCTACGAGCAGTACTTC. This sequence encodes CASSQDPRTASYEQYF.

This clonotype has more than one count but fewer than ten. This sequence joins TRBV30 and TRBJ2-5; 7 bases agree with TRBD2. After removal of 3 bases from V and 4 bases from J, the junction contained 8 bases not matched to a gene. This CDR3 has 14 amino acids. Germline CDR1 is GTSNPN and CDR2 is SVGIG (reference sequence). The CDR3 is CAWSLSGLRETQYF. CDR3 DNA: TGTGCCTGGAGCCTTTCGGGACTAAGAGAGACCCAGTACTTC.

The CDR3 region is CASSLGLAGNEQFF. In DNA, the CDR3 is TGTGCCAGCAGCTTAGGACTAGCGGGGAATGAGCAGTTCTTC. The V and J genes are TRBV7-9 and TRBJ2-1, with 11 bases matching TRBD2. The CDR3 totals 14 residues. The ends lost 1 base at V and 7 bases at J; junction bases unmatched: 0. CDR1 and CDR2 (germline): SEHNR, FQNEAQ (reference sequence).

CDR3 region: CASGTGELDTQYF. In DNA, the CDR3 is TGTGCCAGCGGGACAGGGGAATTGGATACGCAGTATTTT. V is TRBV7-3 and J is TRBJ2-3, with TRBD1 matching 10 bases. J was trimmed by 6 bases and V by 8 bases; bases with no gene match: 5. The CDR3 spans 13 residues. Germline loops: CDR1 SGHTA, CDR2 FQGTGA.

The chain couples TRBV30 to TRBJ1-6; no clear D. The V gene's germline CDR1 is GTSNPN and CDR2 SVGIG (reference sequence). CDR3 length: 13 residues. Trimming removed 4 bases at V and 9 bases at J, with 13 bases between. In DNA form, the CDR3 reads TGTGCCTGGAATGGCGGAGAGTTTTCACCCCTCCACTTT. Residues: CAWNGGEFSPLHF. The variable domain in full, with the rest retrieved from reference TRBV30 and TRBJ1-6, is SQTIHQWPATLVQPVGSPLSLECTVEGTSNPNLYWYRQAAGRGLQLLFYSVGIGQISSEVPQNLSASRPQDRQFILSSKKLLLSDSGFYLCAWNGGEFSPLHFGNGTRLTVT.

This chain uses TRBV4-1 with TRBJ2-1; 8 bases agree with TRBD2. Germline V lookup: CDR1 MGHRA, CDR2 YSYEKL. This CDR3 has 18 amino acids. J was trimmed by 4 bases and V by 3 bases; bases with no gene match: 14. The CDR3 here is CASSQEQAGVSGYNEQFF. The CDR3 region has the DNA TGCGCCAGCAGCCAGGAACAAGCGGGAGTATCGGGTTACAATGAGCAGTTCTTC.

The chain links TRBV27 to TRBJ1-2, with TRBD1 as a possible D gene (5 bases). CDR3 length equals 15 residues. Germline V lookup: CDR1 MNHEY, CDR2 SMNVEV (reference sequence). V gave up 2 bases and J gave up 4 bases, with 14 bases separating them. The CDR3 loop is CASSLLGGSGYGYTF. As DNA, the CDR3 is TGTGCCAGCAGTTTACTGGGGGGGTCGGGCTATGGCTACACCTTC.

The chain recombines TRBV11-2 with TRBJ1-2; D ambiguous. The CDR3 covers 13 residues. Trimming removed 4 bases at V and 5 bases at J, with 11 bases between. CDR1 and CDR2 (germline): SGHAT, FQNNGV. CDR3 sequence reads: CASSSDGLYGYTF. CDR3 in DNA: TGTGCCAGCAGCTCGGACGGCTTGTATGGCTACACCTTC.

V is TRBV6-1 and J is TRBJ1-1; tentative D call: TRBD1 (5 bases). Germline V gives CDR1 MNHNS, CDR2 SASEGT. Deletions cut 6 bases from V and 6 bases from J, with 14 bases between. The CDR3 loop spans 13 amino acids. In DNA form, the CDR3 reads TGTGCCAGCAGGCGGGGGGAAAGGTCTGAAGCTTTCTTT. This codes for CASRRGERSEAFF.

This clonotype has just one count. The chain employs TRBV5-1 and TRBJ2-2; D is unclear. The CDR3 runs to 15 residues. Trimming removed 1 base at V and 0 bases at J, with 7 bases between. Germline V lookup: CDR1 SGHRS, CDR2 YFSETQ. Written as DNA, the CDR3 is TGCGCCAGCAGCTTGCTCACCTCGAACACCGGGGAGCTGTTTTTT. It is translated as CASSLLTSNTGELFF. Full variable domain (rest looked up from reference TRBV5-1 and TRBJ2-2): KAGVTQTPRYLIKTRGQQVTLSCSPISGHRSVSWYQQTPGQGLQFLFEYFSETQRNKGNFPGRFSGRQFSNSRSEMNVSTLELGDSALYLCASSLLTSNTGELFFGEGSRLTVL.